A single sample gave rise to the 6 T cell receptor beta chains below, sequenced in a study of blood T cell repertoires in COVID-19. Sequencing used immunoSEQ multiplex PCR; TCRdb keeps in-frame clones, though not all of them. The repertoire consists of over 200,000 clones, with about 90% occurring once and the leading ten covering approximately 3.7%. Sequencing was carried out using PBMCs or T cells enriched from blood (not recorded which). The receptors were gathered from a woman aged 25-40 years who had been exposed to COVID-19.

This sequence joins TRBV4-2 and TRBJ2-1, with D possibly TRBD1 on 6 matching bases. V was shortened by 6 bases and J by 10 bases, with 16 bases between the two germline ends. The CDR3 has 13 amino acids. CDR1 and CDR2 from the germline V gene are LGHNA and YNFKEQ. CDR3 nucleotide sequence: TGTGCCAGCAGTCTCGGGACAAATGGGGAGCAGTTCTTC. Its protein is CASSLGTNGEQFF.

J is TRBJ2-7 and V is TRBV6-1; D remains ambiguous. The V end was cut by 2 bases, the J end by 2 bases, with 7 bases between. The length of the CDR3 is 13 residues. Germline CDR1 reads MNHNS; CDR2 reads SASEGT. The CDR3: CASSEPGAYEQYF. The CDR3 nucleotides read TGTGCCAGCAGTGAACCTGGAGCCTACGAGCAGTACTTC.

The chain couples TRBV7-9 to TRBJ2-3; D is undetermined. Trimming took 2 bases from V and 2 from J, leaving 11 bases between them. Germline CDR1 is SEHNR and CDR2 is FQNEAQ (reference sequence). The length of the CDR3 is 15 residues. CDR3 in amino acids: CASSLSSGPTDTQYF. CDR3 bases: TGTGCCAGCAGCTTAAGCTCAGGTCCCACAGATACGCAGTATTTT.

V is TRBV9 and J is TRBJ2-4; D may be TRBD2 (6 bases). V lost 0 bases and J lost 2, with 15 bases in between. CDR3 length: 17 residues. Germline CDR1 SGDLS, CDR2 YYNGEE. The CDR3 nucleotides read TGTGCCAGCAGCGTAGACCCGGCGGGCGGGACCAAAAACATTCAGTACTTC. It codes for CASSVDPAGGTKNIQYF.

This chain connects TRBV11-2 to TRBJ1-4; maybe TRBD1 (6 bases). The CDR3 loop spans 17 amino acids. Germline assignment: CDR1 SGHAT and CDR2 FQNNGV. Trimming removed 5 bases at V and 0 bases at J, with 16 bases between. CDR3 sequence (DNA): TGTGCCAGCAGCAGCCCGGACAGAATAGCAACTAATGAAAAACTGTTTTTT. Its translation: CASSSPDRIATNEKLFF. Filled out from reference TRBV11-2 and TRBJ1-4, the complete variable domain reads EAGVAQSPRYKIIEKRQSVAFWCNPISGHATLYWYQQILGQGPKLLIQFQNNGVVDDSQLPKDRFSAERLKGVDSTLKIQPAKLEDSAVYLCASSSPDRIATNEKLFFGSGTQLSVL.

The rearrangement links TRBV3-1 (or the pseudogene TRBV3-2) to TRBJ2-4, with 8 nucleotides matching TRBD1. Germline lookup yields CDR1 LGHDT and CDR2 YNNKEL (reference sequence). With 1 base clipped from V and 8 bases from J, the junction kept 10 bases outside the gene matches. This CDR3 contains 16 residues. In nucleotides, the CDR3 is TGTGCCAGCAGCCAAGGCGGTCGCAGGGGGCTTTACATTCAGTACTTC. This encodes CASSQGGRRGLYIQYF.